Following are 24 T cell receptor beta chains from one sample sequenced in a study of T cells in Graves' hyperthyroidism and ophthalmopathy. The source material, RNA transcripts, was used to amplify TCR beta CDR3 regions. RT-PCR in the first round (using the HTBI primer set) targeted the TCR CDR3. TCRdb called the multiplex PCR reads again in MiXCR, with one record for every CDR3 protein. The repertoire has over 350,000 distinct CDR3 sequences, over 11% of them found once; the top ten carry around 27%. Sequencing input: blood. These receptors came from a man in his fifties or sixties with Graves' ophthalmopathy.

This clonotype showed up many times. The genes are TRBV29-1 and TRBJ2-3; 9 nucleotides line up with TRBD1. The J segment lost 6 bases and the V segment lost 6 bases, leaving 13 bases of the junction unmatched. The CDR3 has 15 amino acids. Germline V CDR1 and CDR2: SQVTM, ANQGSEA. CDR3 nucleotide sequence: TGCAGCGTCCCCAAGGACAGGGGTATTGCGGATACGCAGTATTTT. Amino acid sequence: CSVPKDRGIADTQYF.

This clonotype was seen only a few times. The V gene is TRBV19, the J gene TRBJ2-3; D is possibly TRBD1 (5 bases). The ends were cut back, 6 bases at V and 1 base at J, with 14 bases in the middle. The CDR3 is made up of 15 amino acids. Germline-derived CDR1 and CDR2 are LNHDA and SQIVND (reference sequence). The CDR3: CASRDSPWRTDTQYF. In DNA form, the CDR3 reads TGTGCCAGTAGAGACAGTCCCTGGCGCACAGATACGCAGTATTTT.

This clonotype was observed at least ten times. This sequence joins TRBV5-4 and TRBJ1-1; 7 bases align to TRBD1. Germline V gene lookup returns CDR1 SGHNT and CDR2 YYREEE (reference sequence). The CDR3 covers 14 residues. Unmatched junction bases numbered 9, after V lost 4 bases and J lost 6 bases. CDR3 bases: TGTGCCAGCAGCGTCGACCTGGGACAGCCTGAAGCTTTCTTT. This gives the protein CASSVDLGQPEAFF.

The chain recombines TRBV4-1 with TRBJ2-3; D is perhaps TRBD1 (7 bases). CDR1 and CDR2 (germline): MGHRA, YSYEKL. V was clipped by 2 bases and J by 4 bases, with 10 bases between them. The CDR3 is made up of 14 amino acids. CDR3 loop: CASSQQGGPDTQYF. CDR3 coding DNA: TGCGCCAGCAGCCAACAGGGGGGCCCAGATACGCAGTATTTT.

This clonotype was counted only a few times. Given a much more abundant clone one base away, this may be a read error. The chain uses TRBV2 and TRBJ2-3; D could derive from TRBD1 or TRBD2 (5 bases each). The CDR3 covers 16 residues. Germline CDR1 SNHLY, CDR2 FYNNEI. V gave up 8 bases and J gave up 0 bases, with 18 bases separating them. For the CDR3, the DNA is TGTGCCAGCTTGACCTCCGGGACGCTGAGCACAGATACGCAGTATTTT. Translation gives CASLTSGTLSTDTQYF.

The genes are TRBV11-2 and TRBJ2-1; 7 positions match TRBD2. CDR1 SGHAT and CDR2 FQNNGV come from the germline V gene. This CDR3 region has 13 residues. The junction had 3 bases not matched to a gene; V was cut back by 4 bases and J by 6 bases. CDR3 DNA: TGTGCCAGCAGCTGGGGGGGGGGCAATGAGCAGTTCTTC. This sequence encodes CASSWGGGNEQFF. The variable domain in full, with the rest retrieved from reference TRBV11-2 and TRBJ2-1, is EAGVAQSPRYKIIEKRQSVAFWCNPISGHATLYWYQQILGQGPKLLIQFQNNGVVDDSQLPKDRFSAERLKGVDSTLKIQPAKLEDSAVYLCASSWGGGNEQFFGPGTRLTVL.

This clonotype has a handful of counts. The chain employs TRBV20-1 and TRBJ2-2; 8 nucleotides line up with TRBD2. The J segment lost 5 bases and the V segment lost 2 bases, leaving 1 base of the junction unmatched. The CDR3 runs to 13 residues. Germline values: CDR1 DFQATT, CDR2 SNEGSKA (reference sequence). The CDR3 reads CSARPSGTGELFF. The CDR3 nucleotides read TGCAGTGCTAGACCTAGCGGGACCGGGGAGCTGTTTTTT.

This clonotype was counted many times. CDR3 in amino acids: CASSPSGDPYNEQFF. Written as DNA, the CDR3 is TGTGCCAGCAGTCCCTCGGGGGACCCCTACAATGAGCAGTTCTTC. The chain joins TRBV27 to TRBJ2-1; D perhaps matches TRBD2 (6 bases). The V gene's germline CDR1 is MNHEY and CDR2 SMNVEV (reference sequence). The CDR3 contains 15 residues. Trimming took off 5 bases at V and 2 bases at J, with 13 bases between the two ends.

This clonotype was picked up many times. V gene TRBV6-1 combines with J gene TRBJ1-2, with 10 bases lining up with TRBD1. The ends lost 6 bases at V and 6 bases at J; junction bases unmatched: 7. Germline values: CDR1 MNHNS, CDR2 SASEGT. The CDR3 length is 14 residues. The CDR3, as DNA: TGTGCCAGCAGGAGCCGGGACAGGGGTCATGGCTACACCTTC. Its translation: CASRSRDRGHGYTF.

The genes are TRBV27 and TRBJ1-4; TRBD1 agrees at 7 bases. This CDR3 is 15 amino acids long. After removal of 4 bases from V and 6 bases from J, the junction contained 8 bases not matched to a gene. In germline, CDR1 is MNHEY, CDR2 SMNVEV (reference sequence). The CDR3 region has the DNA TGTGCCAGCAGTTCATTGGGGACAGCGCATGAAAAACTGTTTTTT. Translating gives CASSSLGTAHEKLFF.

This clonotype has more than one count but fewer than ten. This sequence joins TRBV28 and TRBJ1-1; 9 bases line up with TRBD1. The V gene's germline CDR1 is MDHEN and CDR2 SYDVKM. J was trimmed by 11 bases and V by 5 bases; bases with no gene match: 6. This CDR3 is built from 12 residues. The CDR3 is CASSDRGFGAFF. The CDR3 DNA sequence: TGTGCCAGCAGTGACAGGGGGTTCGGGGCTTTCTTT.

This clonotype appeared a single time. A read error may account for a junction end that differs from germline. V is TRBV28 and J is TRBJ2-5; perhaps TRBD2 as D (5 bases). This CDR3 has 14 amino acids. Germline assignment: CDR1 MDHEN and CDR2 SYDVKM. As DNA, the CDR3 is TGTGCCAGCAGGTCAAATAGGCTTGGGGAGACCCGGTACTTC. Its translation: CASRSNRLGETRYF.

V gene TRBV6-2 or TRBV6-3 combines with J gene TRBJ1-3, with D hard to call. The CDR3 extends over 14 amino acids. Germline lookup yields CDR1 MNHEY and CDR2 SVGEGT. The V end was cut by 5 bases, the J end by 1 base, with 9 bases between. CDR3 coding DNA: TGTGCCAGCAGTGCCCGGGGTTCTGGAAACACCATATATTTT. The encoded protein is CASSARGSGNTIYF.

This clonotype was found many times. The genes are TRBV27 and TRBJ2-1; TRBD2 matches 8 bases. Germline loops: CDR1 MNHEY, CDR2 SMNVEV (reference sequence). V trimming: 6 bases; J trimming: 7 bases; junction bases outside the gene matches: 5. The CDR3 sequence is 13 residues long. CDR3 nucleotides: TGTGCCAGCAGGCTAGCGGGTTTTAATGAGCAGTTCTTC. It yields the protein CASRLAGFNEQFF.

This chain connects TRBV10-2 to TRBJ2-5, with 11 bases identical to TRBD2. Germline lookup yields CDR1 WSHSY and CDR2 SAAADI. This CDR3 is built from 16 residues. With V trimmed by 8 bases and J by 3 bases, 11 bases remained unmatched. The CDR3 DNA is TGCGCCAGCGGAGGGTTTAGCGGGAGGGCCGAAGAGACCCAGTACTTC. Translated, it gives CASGGFSGRAEETQYF.

This clonotype was counted ten times or more. This rearrangement joins TRBV7-9 to TRBJ2-1; TRBD1 aligns across 9 bases. CDR1 is SEHNR, CDR2 FQNEAQ, per germline (reference sequence). CDR3 length: 16 residues. The V segment lost 6 bases and the J segment 8 bases; nucleotides outside the gene matches: 14. DNA of the CDR3: TGTGCCAGCAGACGATTGATTGGACAGGGGACAGATGAGCAGTTCTTC. This encodes CASRRLIGQGTDEQFF.

This clonotype was seen many times. This chain connects TRBV30 to TRBJ2-1; weak D call: TRBD2 (6 bases). The germline V and J ends were trimmed by 5 bases and 5 bases, with 10 bases remaining between them. The CDR3 totals 12 residues. CDR1 and CDR2 from the germline V gene are GTSNPN and SVGIG (reference sequence). The CDR3 DNA is TGTGCCTGGGGGAGGACTAACAATGAGCAGTTCTTC. This codes for CAWGRTNNEQFF.

This clonotype was counted many times. The CDR3 sequence is CSAGQVRNTEAFF. CDR3 coding DNA: TGCAGCGCCGGACAGGTGCGGAACACTGAAGCTTTCTTT. The chain combines TRBV29-1 with TRBJ1-1; 7 positions agree with TRBD1. Germline-derived CDR1 and CDR2 are SQVTM and ANQGSEA. This CDR3 spans 13 amino acids. V lost 7 bases and J lost 1; bases outside the gene matches: 6.

The chain carries TRBV30 and TRBJ2-4; 7 bases are shared with TRBD2. The V gene end was trimmed by 3 bases and the J gene end by 9 bases; junction bases not matched to a gene: 5. CDR1 GTSNPN and CDR2 SVGIG come from the germline V gene (reference sequence). The CDR3 has 12 amino acids. The DNA for the CDR3 is TGTGCCTGGAGGGGGAGGGGAGGCATTCAGTACTTC. Its protein is CAWRGRGGIQYF.

The gene calls are TRBV25-1 and TRBJ2-5; 7 nucleotides line up with TRBD1. The J segment lost 2 bases and the V segment lost 6 bases, leaving 0 bases of the junction unmatched. Germline CDR1 MGHDK, CDR2 SYGVNS. The CDR3 totals 12 residues. The DNA of the CDR3 is TGTGCCAGCAGGGGACAGCAAGAGACCCAGTACTTC. As protein: CASRGQQETQYF.

The CDR3 is CASSTSGRFYNEQFF. The CDR3, as DNA: TGTGCCAGCAGCACTAGCGGGAGATTCTACAATGAGCAGTTCTTC. The chain combines TRBV25-1 with TRBJ2-1; 11 nucleotides agree with TRBD2. With 6 bases clipped from V and 3 bases from J, the junction kept 4 bases outside the gene matches. The V gene's germline CDR1 is MGHDK and CDR2 SYGVNS. This CDR3 has 15 residues.

The rearrangement uses TRBV4-1 and TRBJ2-3; D may be TRBD1 (6 bases). The CDR3 has 15 residues. V gave up 2 bases and J gave up 4 bases, with 13 bases separating them. CDR1 and CDR2 (germline): MGHRA, YSYEKL. In DNA, the CDR3 is TGCGCCAGCAGCCAAAGGGACGCAGGGGCAGATACGCAGTATTTT. This sequence encodes CASSQRDAGADTQYF.

Ten or more counts support this clonotype. The chain uses TRBV28 and TRBJ2-7, with D possibly TRBD1 on 6 matching bases. There are 15 residues in the CDR3. The V and J ends lost 8 bases and 0 bases respectively, with 17 bases between them. The V gene's germline CDR1 is MDHEN and CDR2 SYDVKM. CDR3 in amino acids: CASSLGALSSYEQYF. CDR3 in DNA: TGTGCCAGCTCGCTGGGGGCCCTGAGCTCCTACGAGCAGTACTTC. The full variable domain, with the rest looked up from reference TRBV28 and TRBJ2-7, is DVKVTQSSRYLVKRTGEKVFLECVQDMDHENMFWYRQDPGLGLRLIYFSYDVKMKEKGDIPEGYSVSREKKERFSLILESASTNQTSMYLCASSLGALSSYEQYFGPGTRLTVT.

This clonotype was detected many times. The chain recombines TRBV2 with TRBJ2-6; 9 bases map to TRBD1. Germline V gives CDR1 SNHLY, CDR2 FYNNEI. V gave up 6 bases and J gave up 2 bases; unmatched junction bases: 2. The CDR3 totals 15 residues. This CDR3 is CASSNRGPGANVLTF. CDR3 DNA sequence: TGTGCCAGCAGCAACAGGGGGCCTGGGGCCAACGTCCTGACTTTC. Variable domain in full (rest from reference TRBV2 and TRBJ2-6): EPEVTQTPSHQVTQMGQEVILRCVPISNHLYFYWYRQILGQKVEFLVSFYNNEISEKSEIFDDQFSVERPDGSNFTLKIRSTKLEDSAMYFCASSNRGPGANVLTFGAGSRLTVL.